This TCR beta chain emerged from a study of CD8+CD57+ T cells in acquired aplastic anemia (dated by TCRdb to the late 2010s). Concerning the study at large: DNA extracted from sorted CD4+ and CD8+ cells had a mean of approximately 3.3 ug, with a range of roughly 0.17 to 27.4 ug. Healthy donor samples averaged approximately 9.8 million reads for CD4+ and fewer than 12 million for CD8+ cells.

What the work shows at the level of the full study, not this receptor alone: Patients and healthy controls showed no significant difference in CD8+ Simpson's diversity (P=0.060). Some 31 CD8+ CDR3 sequences were shared between patients and controls but appeared highly expressed in patients and within their immunodominant clones.

Genomic DNA served as template for TCR beta VDJ combination and CDR3 sequence profiling. An Illumina HiSeq 2000 was the platform used for TCR repertoire sequencing. The authors' analysis ran thus. TRBV/TRBJ rearrangement plots, CDR3 size and DJ length profiles, and Simpson's diversity index were used to evaluate the repertoires. The most abundant DNA sequence in the deep sequencing data was taken as the immunodominant clone. CDR3 amino acid sequences were screened for sharing across subjects and compared with published repertoires and the VDJdb database. TCRdb passed the public sequencing reads through fastp at Q25 and MiXCR, retaining productive beta sequences. Entries are consolidated by CDR3 protein sequence, retaining the most common genes and DNA. TCRdb, not the original authors, processed these V and J calls. For this sample the table gives 100,000 to 150,000 distinct CDR3 sequences, of which 48% were detected only once. The biggest ten clones account for roughly 2.7% of the sample.

As for this clonotype: Its target antigen remains unknown. At one end the junction does not follow the germline gene, possibly because of a read error.

For CDR1 and CDR2, the germline V gene (reference sequence) lists SEHNR and FQNEAQ. The CDR3 starts with the cysteine, ends with the phenylalanine, and has 13 residues. The retained sequence is limited to the CDR3, 39 bases, with the frame set at the first base. In this study, sorted CD4+ and CD8+ T cells from the blood of healthy subjects and of severe aplastic anemia patients had their TCR repertoires deep-sequenced. Ficoll-Paque density gradient centrifugation was used to isolate peripheral blood mononuclear cells. CD4+ and CD8+ T cells were sorted by FACS or magnetic beads before DNA extraction.

This receptor was identified in a human donor in good health, serving as a control. Sequences were obtained from sorted CD4+, CD8+, or CD8+CD57+ T cells (not recorded which) from PBMCs. The chain uses TRBV7-9 and TRBJ1-2; 7 junctional bases match TRBD1. The nucleotides are TGCGCCAGCACCCGAGGGACAGAGTATGGCTACACCTTC. Its protein reads: CASTRGTEYGYTF.